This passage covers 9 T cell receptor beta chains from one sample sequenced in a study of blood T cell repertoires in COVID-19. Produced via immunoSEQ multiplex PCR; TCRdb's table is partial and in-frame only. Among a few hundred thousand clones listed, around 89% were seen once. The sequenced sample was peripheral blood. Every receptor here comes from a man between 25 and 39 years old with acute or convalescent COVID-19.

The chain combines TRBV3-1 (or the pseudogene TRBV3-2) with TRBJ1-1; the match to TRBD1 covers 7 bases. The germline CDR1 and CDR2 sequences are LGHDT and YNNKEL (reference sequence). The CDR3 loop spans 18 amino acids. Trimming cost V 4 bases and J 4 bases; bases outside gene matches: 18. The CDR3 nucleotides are TGTGCCAGCAGCCTGCGACAGACAGGGTGGGGTTCCACCACTGAAGCTTTCTTT. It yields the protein CASSLRQTGWGSTTEAFF.

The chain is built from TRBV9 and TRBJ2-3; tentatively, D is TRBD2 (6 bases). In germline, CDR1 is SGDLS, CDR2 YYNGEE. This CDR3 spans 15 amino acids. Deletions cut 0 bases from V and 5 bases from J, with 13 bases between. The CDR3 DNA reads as TGTGCCAGCAGCGTAGGGGCCCTGGGGGGAGATACGCAGTATTTT. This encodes CASSVGALGGDTQYF.

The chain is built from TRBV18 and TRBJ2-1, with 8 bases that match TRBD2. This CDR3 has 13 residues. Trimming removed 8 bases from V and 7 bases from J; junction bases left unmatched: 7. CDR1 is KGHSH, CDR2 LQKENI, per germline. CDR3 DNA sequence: TGTGCCAGCACTAGCGGTTCTGGTAATGAGCAGTTCTTC. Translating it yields CASTSGSGNEQFF.

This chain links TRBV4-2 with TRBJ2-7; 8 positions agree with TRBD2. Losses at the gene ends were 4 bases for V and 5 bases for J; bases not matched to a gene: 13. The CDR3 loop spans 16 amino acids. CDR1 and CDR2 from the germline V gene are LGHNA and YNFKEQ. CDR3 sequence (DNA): TGTGCCAGCAGCCGCTTTGCGGGACTAGAGGGGAACGAGCAGTACTTC. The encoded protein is CASSRFAGLEGNEQYF.

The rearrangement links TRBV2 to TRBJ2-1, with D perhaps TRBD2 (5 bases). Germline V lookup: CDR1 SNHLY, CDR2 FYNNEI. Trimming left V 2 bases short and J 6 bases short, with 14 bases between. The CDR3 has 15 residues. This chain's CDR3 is CASSEPSHGVNEQFF. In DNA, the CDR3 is TGTGCCAGCAGTGAACCATCCCACGGGGTCAATGAGCAGTTCTTC.

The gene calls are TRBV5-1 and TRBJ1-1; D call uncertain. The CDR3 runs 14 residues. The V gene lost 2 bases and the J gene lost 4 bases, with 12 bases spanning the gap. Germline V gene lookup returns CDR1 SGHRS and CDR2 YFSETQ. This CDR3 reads CASSFMQAATEAFF. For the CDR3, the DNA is TGCGCCAGCAGCTTTATGCAGGCTGCCACTGAAGCTTTCTTT. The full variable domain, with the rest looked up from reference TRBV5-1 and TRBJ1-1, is KAGVTQTPRYLIKTRGQQVTLSCSPISGHRSVSWYQQTPGQGLQFLFEYFSETQRNKGNFPGRFSGRQFSNSRSEMNVSTLELGDSALYLCASSFMQAATEAFFGQGTRLTVV.

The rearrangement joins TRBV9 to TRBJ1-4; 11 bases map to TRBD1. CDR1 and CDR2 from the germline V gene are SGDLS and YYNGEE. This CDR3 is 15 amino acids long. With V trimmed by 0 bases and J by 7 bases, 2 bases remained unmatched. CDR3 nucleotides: TGTGCCAGCAGCGTAGTCGGGACAGGGGGTGAAAAACTGTTTTTT. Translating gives CASSVVGTGGEKLFF. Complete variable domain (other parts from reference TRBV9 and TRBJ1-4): DSGVTQTPKHLITATGQRVTLRCSPRSGDLSVYWYQQSLDQGLQFLIQYYNGEERAKGNILERFSAQQFPDLHSELNLSSLELGDSALYFCASSVVGTGGEKLFFGSGTQLSVL.

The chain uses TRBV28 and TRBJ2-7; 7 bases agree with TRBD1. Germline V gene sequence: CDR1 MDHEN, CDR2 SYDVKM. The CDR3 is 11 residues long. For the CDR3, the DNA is TGTGCTGTGGGACAGTCCTACGAGCAGTACTTC. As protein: CAVGQSYEQYF. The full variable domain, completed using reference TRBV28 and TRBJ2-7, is DVKVTQSSRYLVKRTGEKVFLECVQDMDHENMFWYRQDPGLGLRLIYFSYDVKMKEKGDIPEGYSVSREKKERFSLILESASTNQTSMYLCAVGQSYEQYFGPGTRLTVT.

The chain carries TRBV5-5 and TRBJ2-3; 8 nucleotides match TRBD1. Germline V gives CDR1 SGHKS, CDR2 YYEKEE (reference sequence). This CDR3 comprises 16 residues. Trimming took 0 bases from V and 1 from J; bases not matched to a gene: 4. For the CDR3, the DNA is TGTGCCAGCAGCTTGGGTGGACAGGGTGGCACAGATACGCAGTATTTT. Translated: CASSLGGQGGTDTQYF.